The clone carrying this T cell receptor beta chain was counted only a few times. cDNA libraries for TCR beta contained unique molecular identifiers. Researchers reported 400,000 to 600,000 cDNA molecules coming from around 1 to 10 million T cells. In TCRdb, the PCR reads were re-called with MiXCR into one record per CDR3 protein. This table holds roughly 400,000 distinct CDR3 sequences, roughly 38% found once. This entry is derived from a study of post-analysis software for immune sequencing data. The sample comprised blood. The sequence was collected from a girl aged 2-15 years with multiple sclerosis.

The CDR3 spells CASSQGFLAGSGLANEQFF. The DNA for the CDR3 is TGCGCCAGCAGCCAAGGGTTTCTAGCGGGGAGTGGGTTGGCGAATGAGCAGTTCTTC. This chain links TRBV4-3 with TRBJ2-1; 9 bases map to TRBD2. Unmatched junction bases numbered 17, after V lost 1 base and J lost 7 bases. This CDR3 is built from 19 residues. The V gene's germline CDR1 is LGHNA and CDR2 YSLEER.